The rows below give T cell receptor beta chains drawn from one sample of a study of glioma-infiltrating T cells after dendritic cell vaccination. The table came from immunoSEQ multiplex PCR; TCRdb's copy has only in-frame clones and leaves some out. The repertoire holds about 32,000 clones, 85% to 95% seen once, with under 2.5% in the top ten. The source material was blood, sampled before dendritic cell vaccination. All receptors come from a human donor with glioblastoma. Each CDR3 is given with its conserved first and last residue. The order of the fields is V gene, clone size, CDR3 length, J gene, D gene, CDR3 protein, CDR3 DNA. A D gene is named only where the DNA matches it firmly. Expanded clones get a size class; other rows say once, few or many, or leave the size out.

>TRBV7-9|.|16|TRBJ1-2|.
CASSYRLSRANYGYTF
TGTGCCAGCAGCTACAGATTATCCCGAGCTAACTATGGCTACACCTTC
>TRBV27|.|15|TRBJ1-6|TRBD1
CASRLGTVPNSPLHF
TGTGCCAGCAGGTTAGGGACAGTTCCTAATTCACCCCTCCACTTT
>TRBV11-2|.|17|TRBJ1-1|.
CASSDTARRGRNTEAFF
TGTGCCAGCAGCGATACCGCCCGGCGGGGGCGGAACACTGAAGCTTTCTTT
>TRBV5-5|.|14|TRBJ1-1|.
CASSPWTDNTEAFF
TGTGCCAGCAGCCCGTGGACAGATAACACTGAAGCTTTCTTT
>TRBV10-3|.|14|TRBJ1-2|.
CAISDSHPTYGYTF
TGTGCCATCAGCGACAGTCATCCTACCTATGGCTACACCTTC
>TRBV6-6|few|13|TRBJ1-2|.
CASSEGSDYGYTF
TGTGCCAGCAGCGAGGGCAGTGACTATGGCTACACCTTC
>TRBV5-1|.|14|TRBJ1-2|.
CASSLGDTGYGYTF
TGCGCCAGCAGCTTGGGGGACACGGGCTATGGCTACACCTTC
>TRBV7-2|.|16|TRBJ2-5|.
CASSKSAGGMGETQYF
TGTGCCAGCAGCAAGTCCGCAGGCGGGATGGGAGAGACCCAGTACTTC
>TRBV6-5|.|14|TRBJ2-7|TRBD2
CASTESGGTYEQYF
TGTGCCAGCACAGAGAGCGGGGGTACCTACGAGCAGTACTTC
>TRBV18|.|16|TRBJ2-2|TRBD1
CASSPAAGGNTGELFF
TGTGCCAGCTCACCAGCAGCAGGGGGAAACACCGGGGAGCTGTTTTTT
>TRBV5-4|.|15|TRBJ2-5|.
CASSLAAQGPETQYF
TGTGCCAGCAGCTTGGCGGCTCAGGGGCCAGAGACCCAGTACTTC
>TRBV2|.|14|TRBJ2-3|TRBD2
CASGGAGSTDTQYF
TGTGCCAGTGGGGGAGCGGGAAGCACAGATACGCAGTATTTT
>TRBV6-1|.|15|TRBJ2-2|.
CASSHKGLRTGELFF
TGTGCCAGCAGCCACAAGGGACTGCGCACCGGGGAGCTGTTTTTT
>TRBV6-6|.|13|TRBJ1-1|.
CASRLHPNTEAFF
TGTGCCAGCAGATTACACCCGAACACTGAAGCTTTCTTT
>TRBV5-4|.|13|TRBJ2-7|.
CASSTGGSYEQYF
TGTGCCAGCTCAACCGGGGGATCGTACGAGCAGTACTTC
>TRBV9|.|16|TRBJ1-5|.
CASSRGGDPRNQPQHF
TGTGCCAGCAGCCGGGGAGGGGACCCTCGCAATCAGCCCCAGCATTTT
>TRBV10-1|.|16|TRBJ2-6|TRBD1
CASSPGTGSGANVLTF
TGCGCCAGCAGTCCCGGGACAGGGTCCGGGGCCAACGTCCTGACTTTC
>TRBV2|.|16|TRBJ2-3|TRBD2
CASIGGTSGSTDTQYF
TGTGCCAGCATTGGGGGTACTAGCGGATCTACAGATACGCAGTATTTT
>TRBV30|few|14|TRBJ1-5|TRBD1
CAWRGQASNQPQHF
TGTGCCTGGAGGGGACAGGCTAGCAATCAGCCCCAGCATTTT
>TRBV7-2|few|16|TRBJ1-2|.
CASSLGVGEVVYGYTF
TGTGCCAGCAGCTTAGGAGTCGGCGAGGTCGTTTATGGCTACACCTTC
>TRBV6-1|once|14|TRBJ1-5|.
CASGEIWGNQPQHF
TGCGCAAGCGGGGAGATATGGGGCAATCAGCCCCAGCATTTT
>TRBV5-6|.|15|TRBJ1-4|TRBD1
CASSDDRGYNEKLFF
TGTGCCAGCAGCGACGACAGGGGATATAATGAAAAACTGTTTTTT
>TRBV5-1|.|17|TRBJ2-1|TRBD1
CASSTRLGQGFGNEQFF
TGCGCCAGCAGCACACGACTGGGACAGGGGTTTGGAAATGAGCAGTTCTTC
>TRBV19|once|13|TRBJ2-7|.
CASSVTGFYEQYF
TGTGCCAGTAGTGTTACAGGGTTCTACGAGCAGTACTTC
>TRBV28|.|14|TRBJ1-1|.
CASKEGGVNTEAFF
TGTGCCAGCAAGGAGGGGGGGGTGAACACTGAAGCTTTCTTT
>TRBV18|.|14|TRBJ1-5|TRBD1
CASSGTGYYQPQHF
TGTGCCAGCTCAGGGACAGGGTATTATCAGCCCCAGCATTTT
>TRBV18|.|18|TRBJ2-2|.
CASSPMWLGELNTGELFF
TGTGCCAGCTCACCAATGTGGTTAGGGGAACTGAACACCGGGGAGCTGTTTTTT
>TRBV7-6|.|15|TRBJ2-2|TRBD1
CASSFTGGYTGELFF
TGTGCCAGCAGCTTTACAGGGGGCTACACCGGGGAGCTGTTTTTT
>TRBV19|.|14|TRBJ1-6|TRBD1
CASSYRGDNSPLHF
TGTGCCAGTAGCTACAGGGGAGATAATTCACCCCTCCACTTT
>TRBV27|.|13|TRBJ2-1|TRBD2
CASGRGGQNEQFF
TGTGCCAGCGGGCGGGGGGGCCAGAATGAGCAGTTCTTC
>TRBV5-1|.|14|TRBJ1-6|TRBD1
CASSPRQGNSPLHF
TGCGCCAGCAGCCCTAGACAGGGTAATTCACCCCTCCACTTT
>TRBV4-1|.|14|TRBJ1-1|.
CASSQDSSPTEAFF
TGCGCCAGCAGCCAAGATTCCTCTCCCACTGAAGCTTTCTTT
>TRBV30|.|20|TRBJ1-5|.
CAWSNPWILPTEASNQPQHF
TGTGCCTGGAGTAACCCCTGGATACTTCCGACAGAAGCCAGCAATCAGCCCCAGCATTTT
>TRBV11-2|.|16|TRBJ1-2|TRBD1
CASSLGLTGMNYGYTF
TGTGCCAGCAGCTTAGGCCTGACAGGGATGAACTATGGCTACACCTTC
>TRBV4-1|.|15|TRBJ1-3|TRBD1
CASSQGDRRRNTIYF
TGCGCCAGCAGCCAAGGGGACAGGAGACGAAACACCATATATTTT
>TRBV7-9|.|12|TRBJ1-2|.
CASSLGGLGYTF
TGTGCCAGCAGCTTAGGAGGGTTGGGCTACACCTTC
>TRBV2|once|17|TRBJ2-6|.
CASSETLLTAGANVLTF
TGTGCCAGCAGTGAAACCCTATTAACTGCCGGGGCCAACGTCCTGACTTTC
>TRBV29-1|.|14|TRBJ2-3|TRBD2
CSSATSGGSGTQYF
TGCAGCTCTGCCACTAGCGGGGGGTCGGGTACGCAGTATTTT
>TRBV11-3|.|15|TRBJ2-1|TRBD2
CASSRRTSADNEQFF
TGTGCCAGCAGCCGCAGGACTAGCGCCGACAATGAGCAGTTCTTC
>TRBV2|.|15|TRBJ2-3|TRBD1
CASTPGQGGKDTQYF
TGTGCCAGTACCCCGGGACAGGGGGGTAAAGATACGCAGTATTTT
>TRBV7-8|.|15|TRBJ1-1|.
CASSEVTGGGTEAFF
TGTGCCAGCAGCGAGGTGACCGGTGGGGGGACTGAAGCTTTCTTT
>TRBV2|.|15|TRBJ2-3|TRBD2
CASRGSGGYTDTQYF
TGTGCCAGCCGGGGTAGCGGGGGCTACACAGATACGCAGTATTTT
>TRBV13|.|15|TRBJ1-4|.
CASSSRGPTNEKLFF
TGTGCCAGCAGCTCCCGAGGCCCAACTAATGAAAAACTGTTTTTT
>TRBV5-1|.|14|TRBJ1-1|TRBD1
CASSLGGMNTEAFF
TGCGCCAGCAGCTTAGGGGGCATGAACACTGAAGCTTTCTTT
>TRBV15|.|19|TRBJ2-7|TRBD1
CATSRGSPWVGTGTYEQYF
TGTGCCACCAGCAGAGGGAGTCCCTGGGTCGGGACAGGGACTTACGAGCAGTACTTC
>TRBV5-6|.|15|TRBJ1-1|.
CASSLEGVMNTEAFF
TGTGCCAGCAGCTTGGAAGGGGTCATGAACACTGAAGCTTTCTTT
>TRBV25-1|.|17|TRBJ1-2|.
CASSDGPGGEANYGYTF
TGTGCCAGCAGTGACGGCCCCGGAGGGGAAGCTAACTATGGCTACACCTTC
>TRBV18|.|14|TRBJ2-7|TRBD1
CASSPGTGAPEQYF
TGTGCCAGCTCACCAGGCACAGGGGCGCCCGAGCAGTACTTC
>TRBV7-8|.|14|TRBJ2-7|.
CASSLMPGAGEQYF
TGTGCCAGCAGCTTAATGCCAGGGGCTGGCGAGCAGTACTTC
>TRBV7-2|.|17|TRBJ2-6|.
CASSFPQGRPGANVLTF
TGTGCCAGCAGCTTTCCGCAGGGGAGACCTGGGGCCAACGTCCTGACTTTC
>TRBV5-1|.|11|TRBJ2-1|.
CASSLQNEQFF
TGCGCCAGCAGCTTACAAAATGAGCAGTTCTTC
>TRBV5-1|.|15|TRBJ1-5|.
CASSPGHNSNQPQHF
TGCGCCAGCAGCCCAGGACATAACAGCAATCAGCCCCAGCATTTT
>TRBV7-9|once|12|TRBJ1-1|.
CASSLDYLAAFF
TGTGCCAGCAGCTTAGACTATCTGGCGGCTTTCTTT
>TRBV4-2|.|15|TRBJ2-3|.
CASSQDGGFVNTQYF
TGTGCCAGCAGCCAAGACGGAGGGTTTGTAAATACGCAGTATTTT
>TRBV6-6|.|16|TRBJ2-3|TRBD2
CASSSGGAIGTDTQYF
TGTGCCAGCTCTAGCGGGGGGGCCATAGGAACAGATACGCAGTATTTT
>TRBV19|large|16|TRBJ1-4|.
CASSTPDSPTNEKLFF
TGTGCCAGTAGTACTCCGGACAGCCCAACTAATGAAAAACTGTTTTTT
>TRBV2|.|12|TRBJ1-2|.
CASRPGAGLYTF
TGTGCCAGCAGACCAGGGGCCGGCCTCTACACCTTC
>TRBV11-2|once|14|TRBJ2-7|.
CASSSRPGPYEQYF
TGTGCCAGCAGCTCACGACCTGGGCCCTACGAGCAGTACTTC
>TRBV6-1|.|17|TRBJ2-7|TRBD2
CASSDLVRTSGSYEQYF
TGTGCCAGCAGTGATCTGGTGAGGACTAGCGGTTCCTACGAGCAGTACTTC